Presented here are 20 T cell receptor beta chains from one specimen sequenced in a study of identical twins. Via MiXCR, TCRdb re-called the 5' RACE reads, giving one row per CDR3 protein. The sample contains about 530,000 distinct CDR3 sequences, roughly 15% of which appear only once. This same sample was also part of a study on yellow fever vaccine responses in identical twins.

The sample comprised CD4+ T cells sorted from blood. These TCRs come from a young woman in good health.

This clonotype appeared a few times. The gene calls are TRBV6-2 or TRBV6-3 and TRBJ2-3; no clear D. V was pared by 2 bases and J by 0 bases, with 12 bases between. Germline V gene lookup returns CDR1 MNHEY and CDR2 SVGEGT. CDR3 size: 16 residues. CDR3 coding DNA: TGTGCCAGCAGTTACCCGGCAGCGAAAAGCACAGATACGCAGTATTTT. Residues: CASSYPAAKSTDTQYF.

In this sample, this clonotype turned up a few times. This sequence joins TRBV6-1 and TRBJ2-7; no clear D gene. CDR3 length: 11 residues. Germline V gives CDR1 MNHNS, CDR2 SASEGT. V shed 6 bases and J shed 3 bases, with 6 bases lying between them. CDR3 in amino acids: CASRERYEQYF. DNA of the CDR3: TGTGCCAGCAGAGAGCGCTACGAGCAGTACTTC.

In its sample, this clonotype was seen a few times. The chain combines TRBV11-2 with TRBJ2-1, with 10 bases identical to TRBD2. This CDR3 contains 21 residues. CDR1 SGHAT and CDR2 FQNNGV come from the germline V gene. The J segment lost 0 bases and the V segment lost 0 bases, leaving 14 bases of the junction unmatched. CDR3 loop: CASSLDRSFSGGLNSYNEQFF. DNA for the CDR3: TGTGCCAGCAGCTTAGATCGTTCATTTAGCGGGGGGCTGAACTCCTACAATGAGCAGTTCTTC.

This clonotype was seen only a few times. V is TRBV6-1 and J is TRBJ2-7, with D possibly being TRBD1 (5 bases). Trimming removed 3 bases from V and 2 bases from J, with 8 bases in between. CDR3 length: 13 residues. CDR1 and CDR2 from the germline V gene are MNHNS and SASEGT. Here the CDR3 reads CASSETVTYEQYV. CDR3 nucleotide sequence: TGTGCCAGCAGTGAGACAGTTACCTACGAGCAGTACGTC.

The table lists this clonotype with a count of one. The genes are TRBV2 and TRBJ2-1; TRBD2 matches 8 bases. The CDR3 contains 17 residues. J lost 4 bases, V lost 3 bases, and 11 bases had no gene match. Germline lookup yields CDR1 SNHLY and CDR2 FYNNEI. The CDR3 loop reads CASSDILSGSSYNEQFF. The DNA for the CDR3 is TGTGCCAGCAGTGATATCCTCAGCGGGAGTTCGTACAATGAGCAGTTCTTC.

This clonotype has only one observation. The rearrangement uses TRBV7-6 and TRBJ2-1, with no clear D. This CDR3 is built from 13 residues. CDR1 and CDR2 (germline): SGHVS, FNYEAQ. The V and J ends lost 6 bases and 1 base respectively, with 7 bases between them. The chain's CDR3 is CASRGLSYNEQFF. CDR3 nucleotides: TGTGCCAGCAGGGGTTTATCCTACAATGAGCAGTTCTTC.

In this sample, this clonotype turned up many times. CDR3 in DNA: TGTGCCAGCACCCTTGGCCTTGATCGGACCGGGGAGCTGTTTTTT. Translation: CASTLGLDRTGELFF. The chain is built from TRBV12-3 or TRBV12-4 and TRBJ2-2; no reliable D call. The CDR3 is 15 residues long. V was pared by 7 bases and J by 5 bases, with 17 bases between.

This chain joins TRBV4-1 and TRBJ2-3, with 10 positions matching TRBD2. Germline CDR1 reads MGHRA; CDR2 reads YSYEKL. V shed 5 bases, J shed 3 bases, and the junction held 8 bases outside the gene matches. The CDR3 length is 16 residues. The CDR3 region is CASSSRTSGNTDTQYF. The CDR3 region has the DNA TGCGCCAGCAGCTCCCGGACTAGCGGAAATACAGATACGCAGTATTTT.

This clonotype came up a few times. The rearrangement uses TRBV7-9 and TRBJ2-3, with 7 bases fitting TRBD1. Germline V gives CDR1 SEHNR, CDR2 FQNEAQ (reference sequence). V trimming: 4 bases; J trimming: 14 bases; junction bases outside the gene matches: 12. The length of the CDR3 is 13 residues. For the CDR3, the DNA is TGTGCCAGCAGCTCTGTTTCTTCCGGGACAGCGTATTTT. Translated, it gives CASSSVSSGTAYF.

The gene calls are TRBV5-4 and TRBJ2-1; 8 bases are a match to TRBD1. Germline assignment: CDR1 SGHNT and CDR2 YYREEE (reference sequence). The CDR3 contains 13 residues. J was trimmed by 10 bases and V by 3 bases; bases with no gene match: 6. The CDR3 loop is CASSSQGAREQFF. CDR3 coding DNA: TGTGCCAGCAGCTCCCAGGGGGCTAGGGAGCAGTTCTTC.

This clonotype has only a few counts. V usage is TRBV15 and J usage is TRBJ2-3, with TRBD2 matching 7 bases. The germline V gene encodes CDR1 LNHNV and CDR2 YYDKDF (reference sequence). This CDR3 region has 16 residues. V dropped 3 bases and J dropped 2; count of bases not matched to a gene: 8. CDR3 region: CATSSSGGLTTDTQYF. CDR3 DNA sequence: TGTGCCACCAGCAGCTCGGGGGGTCTTACCACAGATACGCAGTATTTT.

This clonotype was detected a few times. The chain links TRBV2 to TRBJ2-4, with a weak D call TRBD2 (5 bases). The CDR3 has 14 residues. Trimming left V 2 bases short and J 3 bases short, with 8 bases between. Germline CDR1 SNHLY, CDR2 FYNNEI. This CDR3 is CASSEREGKNIQYF. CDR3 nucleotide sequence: TGTGCCAGCAGTGAACGGGAAGGCAAAAACATTCAGTACTTC.

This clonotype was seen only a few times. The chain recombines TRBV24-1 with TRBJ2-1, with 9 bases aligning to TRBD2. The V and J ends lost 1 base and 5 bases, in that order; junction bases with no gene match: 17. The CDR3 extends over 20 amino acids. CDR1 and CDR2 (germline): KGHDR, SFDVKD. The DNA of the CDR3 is TGTGCCACCAGTGATTTACCTGGGTTGTCGGCGGGAGGGTCCCACAATGAGCAGTTCTTC. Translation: CATSDLPGLSAGGSHNEQFF.

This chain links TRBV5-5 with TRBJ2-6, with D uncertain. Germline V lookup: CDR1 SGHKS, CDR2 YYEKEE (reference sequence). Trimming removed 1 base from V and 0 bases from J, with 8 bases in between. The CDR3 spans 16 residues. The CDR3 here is CASSLYWSSGANVLTF. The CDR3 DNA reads TGTGCCAGCAGCTTGTACTGGAGCTCTGGGGCCAACGTCCTGACTTTC.

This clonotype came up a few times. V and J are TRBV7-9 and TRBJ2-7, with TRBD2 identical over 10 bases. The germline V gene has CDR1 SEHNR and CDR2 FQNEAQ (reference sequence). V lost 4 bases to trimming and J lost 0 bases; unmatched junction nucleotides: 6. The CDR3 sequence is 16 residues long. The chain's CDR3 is CASSSTSGVSSYEQYF. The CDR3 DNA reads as TGTGCCAGCAGCTCCACTAGCGGGGTTAGCTCCTACGAGCAGTACTTC.

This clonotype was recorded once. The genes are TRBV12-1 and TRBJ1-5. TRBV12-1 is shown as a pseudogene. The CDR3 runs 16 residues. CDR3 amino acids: CASSLTPDSSNQPQHF. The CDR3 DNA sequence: TGTGCCAGCAGCCTCACTCCCGACAGTAGCAATCAGCCCCAGCATTTT.

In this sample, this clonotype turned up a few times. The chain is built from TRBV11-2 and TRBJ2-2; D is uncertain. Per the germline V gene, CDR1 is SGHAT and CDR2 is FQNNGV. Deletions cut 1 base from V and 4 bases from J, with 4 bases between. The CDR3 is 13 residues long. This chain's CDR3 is CASSLVTTGELFF. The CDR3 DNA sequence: TGTGCCAGCAGCTTAGTAACCACCGGGGAGCTGTTTTTT.

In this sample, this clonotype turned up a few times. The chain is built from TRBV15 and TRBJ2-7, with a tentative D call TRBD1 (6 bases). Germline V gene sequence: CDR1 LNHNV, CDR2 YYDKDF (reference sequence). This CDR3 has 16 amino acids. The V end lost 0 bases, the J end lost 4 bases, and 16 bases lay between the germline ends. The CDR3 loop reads CATSRESGASLYEQYF. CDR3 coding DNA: TGTGCCACCAGCAGAGAGTCAGGGGCTAGCCTTTACGAGCAGTACTTC. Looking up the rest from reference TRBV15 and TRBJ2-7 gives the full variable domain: DAMVIQNPRYQVTQFGKPVTLSCSQTLNHNVMYWYQQKSSQAPKLLFHYYDKDFNNEADTPDNFQSRRPNTSFCFLDIRSPGLGDTAMYLCATSRESGASLYEQYFGPGTRLTVT.

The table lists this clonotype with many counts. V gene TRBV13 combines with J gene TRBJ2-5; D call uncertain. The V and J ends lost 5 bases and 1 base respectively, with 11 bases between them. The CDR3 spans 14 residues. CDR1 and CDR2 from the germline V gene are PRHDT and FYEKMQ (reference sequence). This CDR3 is CASSRWETQETQYF. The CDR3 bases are TGTGCCAGCAGCCGGTGGGAAACCCAAGAGACCCAGTACTTC. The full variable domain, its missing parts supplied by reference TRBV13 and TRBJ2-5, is AAGVIQSPRHLIKEKRETATLKCYPIPRHDTVYWYQQGPGQDPQFLISFYEKMQSDKGSIPDRFSAQQFSDYHSELNMSSLELGDSALYFCASSRWETQETQYFGPGTRLLVL.

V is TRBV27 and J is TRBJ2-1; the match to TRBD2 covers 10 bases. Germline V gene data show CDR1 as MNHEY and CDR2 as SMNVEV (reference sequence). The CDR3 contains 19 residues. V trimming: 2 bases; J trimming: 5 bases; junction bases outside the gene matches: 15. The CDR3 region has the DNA TGTGCCAGCAGTTTAAAAGGCGGGCCCCTAGCGGGAGCAGACAATGAGCAGTTCTTC. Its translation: CASSLKGGPLAGADNEQFF.